This T cell receptor (beta chain) came from a study of vaccination and CD4 T cells after COVID-19. At the level of the study: Median time from second vaccine dose to sampling was about 70 days (14 to 241).

Concerning this clonotype: What it recognizes is unknown.

As for treatment: roughly ten-day PBMC culture with coronavirus spike peptide pools or control peptides (ViraFEST assay). Findings and limits, study-wide: In convalescent patients, 304 of 307 vaccine-specific clones were mono-reactive for SARS-CoV-2 spike.

V shed 8 bases and J 2 bases; nucleotides not matched to a gene: 10. Germline values: CDR1 LNHDA, CDR2 SQIVND (reference sequence). The CDR3 spans 17 residues. Scientists ran DNA taken from cultured CD4+ T cells through the Oncomine TCR Beta short-read assay for sequencing. Someone extracted genomic DNA from cultured CD4+ T cells. TCRdb independently ran MiXCR on the PCR reads; one entry per CDR3 protein. The sample has approximately 20,000 distinct CDR3 sequences; about 56% are singletons. The gene calls are TRBV19 and TRBJ1-5, with TRBD1 matching 12 bases. This receptor was obtained from a human donor who had recovered from COVID-19. Sequencing was performed on CD4+ T cells from blood, cultured in vitro. The CDR3 loop is CASRRDRGPLGNQPQHF. For the CDR3, the DNA is TGTGCCAGTCGGCGGGACAGGGGGCCGTTGGGCAATCAGCCCCAGCATTTT.